What follows is one T cell receptor (beta chain) and its context. The antigen is undetermined. This entry comes from a study of Tregs in tolerant kidney transplant recipients. Broader study findings: Biological reproducibility was not directly addressed, but technical replication error appeared minimal.

The ends were cut back, 3 bases at V and 3 bases at J, with 12 bases in the middle. The CDR3 runs to 14 residues. CDR1 and CDR2 (germline): SGDLS, YYNGEE. TCRdb's copy holds only in-frame clones and misses some; the assay was immunoSEQ multiplex PCR. Of some 90,000 clones in the sample, over 85% are singletons; the top ten hold roughly 5%. Unstimulated regulatory T cells (CD4+CD25+CD127-), CD4+CD25- non-regulatory cells, CD4 and CD8 cells were FACS-sorted from thawed PBMCs. This TCR was sampled from a human donor in good health. This rearrangement joins TRBV9 to TRBJ1-2, with D hard to call. Sequenced sample: CD8+ T cells from blood. For the CDR3, the DNA is TGTGCCAGCAGCGATTCGGAGGCTTACTATGGCTACACCTTC. Protein: CASSDSEAYYGYTF.